Only a few counts were recorded for the clone carrying this T cell receptor (beta chain). The antigen remains unidentified. V lost 4 bases and J 2 bases, leaving 6 bases between the germline ends. The germline gives CDR1 SGHAT, CDR2 FQNNGV. CDR3 length equals 13 residues. TCRdb re-called the 5' RACE reads with MiXCR, one entry per CDR3 protein. This table has tens of thousands of distinct CDR3 sequences, 5% to 6.5% appearing once. The sample belongs to a study of early T cells in non-severe SARS-CoV-2 infection. Study-wide points: The VDJdb matching leaned toward anti-spike CD8 responses and overlooked private and CD4 specificities.

This clonotype was sampled from an adult who was a healthcare worker with PCR-confirmed SARS-CoV-2 infection or an uninfected control (not recorded which). The sample comprised whole blood. This rearrangement joins TRBV11-2 to TRBJ2-1; D remains ambiguous. This CDR3 is CASSSDPYNEQFF. CDR3 DNA sequence: TGTGCCAGCAGCTCGGACCCCTACAATGAGCAGTTCTTC.